This T cell receptor beta chain was sequenced in a study of blood T cell repertoires in COVID-19. Overall study context: Samples representing acute and convalescent COVID-19 were sourced from the United States, Italy and Spain. Nucleic acid was either cDNA or gDNA, and it came from T cells, B-cell-depleted T cells, or PBMCs.

With 7 bases clipped from V and 4 bases from J, the junction kept 8 bases outside the gene matches. Per the germline V gene, CDR1 is SGDLS and CDR2 is YYNGEE. The length of the CDR3 is 15 residues. Generated by immunoSEQ multiplex PCR, the TCRdb table keeps only in-frame clones and is missing some. The table has 200,000 to 300,000 clones, about 90% seen once. The chain uses TRBV9 and TRBJ2-2; 9 nucleotides line up with TRBD2. The TCR was taken from a woman younger than 45 who had recovered from COVID-19. Input material: peripheral blood. CDR3 amino acids: CASSQRGAVTGELFF. CDR3 in DNA: TGTGCCAGCTCTCAGCGGGGGGCCGTCACCGGGGAGCTGTTTTTT.